The clone carrying this T cell receptor beta chain was detected many times. The template used for profiling TCR beta VDJ and CDR3 was genomic DNA. Each CDR3 protein gets one entry after TCRdb re-called the reads with MiXCR. The repertoire includes 150,000 to 180,000 distinct CDR3 sequences, less than 60% of them detected once, and 9.5% to 15% sits in the top ten. This CDR3 spans 15 amino acids. Germline loops: CDR1 LGHNA, CDR2 YSLEER. V was trimmed by 4 bases and J by 3 bases, leaving 16 bases between them. The data belong to a study of CD8+CD57+ T cells in acquired aplastic anemia. Patients chosen for sequencing had CD8+CD57+ cells that had expanded, as shown by flow cytometry.

This TCR was recovered from a human donor with aplastic anemia. The sequenced sample consisted of sorted CD4+, CD8+, or CD8+CD57+ T cells (not recorded which) from PBMCs. This sequence joins TRBV4-3 and TRBJ2-7; a possible D gene is TRBD2 (6 bases). The CDR3 sequence is CASSPGVGGFYEQYF. CDR3 nucleotide sequence: TGCGCCAGCAGCCCAGGCGTGGGGGGATTCTACGAGCAGTACTTC.